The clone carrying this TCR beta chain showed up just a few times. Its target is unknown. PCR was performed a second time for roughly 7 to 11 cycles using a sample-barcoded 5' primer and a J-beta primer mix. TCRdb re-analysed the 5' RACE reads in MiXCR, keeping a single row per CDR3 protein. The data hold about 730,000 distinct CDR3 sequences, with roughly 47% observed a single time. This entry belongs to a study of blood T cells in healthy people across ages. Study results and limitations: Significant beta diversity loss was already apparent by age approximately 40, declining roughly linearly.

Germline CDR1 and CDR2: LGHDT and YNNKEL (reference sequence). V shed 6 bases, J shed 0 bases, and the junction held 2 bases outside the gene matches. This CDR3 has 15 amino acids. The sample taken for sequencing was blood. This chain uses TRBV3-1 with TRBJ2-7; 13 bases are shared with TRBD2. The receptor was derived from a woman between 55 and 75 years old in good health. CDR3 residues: CASRGLAGFSYEQYF. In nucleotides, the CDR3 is TGTGCCAGCAGGGGACTAGCGGGGTTCTCCTACGAGCAGTACTTC.